The 14 T cell receptor beta chains below were found in one sample sequenced in a study of cytomegalovirus exposure and HLA in healthy donors. The PCR contained 60 Vbeta and 13 Jbeta primers. This table comes from immunoSEQ multiplex PCR, and its TCRdb copy is limited to in-frame clones, with some not included. The sample consists of 180,000 or so clones, 80% to 90% of them appearing once. Input material: PBMCs. These receptors originate from a man between 18 and 29 years old in good health and CMV-seropositive.

The chain has TRBV11-2 and TRBJ2-7; TRBD1 aligns across 8 bases. Losses at the gene ends were 1 base for V and 4 bases for J; bases not matched to a gene: 6. Germline V lookup: CDR1 SGHAT, CDR2 FQNNGV. The CDR3 is made up of 15 amino acids. The CDR3 region is CASSLVGTGLYEQYF. CDR3 in DNA: TGTGCCAGCAGCTTAGTTGGGACAGGCCTGTACGAGCAGTACTTC.

The chain employs TRBV4-3 and TRBJ2-1; D gene ambiguous. The germline V gene encodes CDR1 LGHNA and CDR2 YSLEER. V was pared by 4 bases and J by 6 bases, with 13 bases between. The CDR3 sequence is 14 residues long. The CDR3 DNA follows: TGCGCCAGCAGCCCCTCGCGTGTTGCCAATGAGCAGTTCTTC. This translates into CASSPSRVANEQFF.

This clone was recorded only once. V usage is TRBV5-1 and J usage is TRBJ2-1; a possible D gene is TRBD1 (6 bases). The CDR3 covers 18 residues. Germline values: CDR1 SGHRS, CDR2 YFSETQ. V was cut by 0 bases and J by 4 bases, with 20 bases left in between. Written as DNA, the CDR3 is TGCGCCAGCAGCTTGGCCCCCTTACAGGGACAACAGTACAATGAGCAGTTCTTC. Translated: CASSLAPLQGQQYNEQFF.

The chain carries TRBV2 and TRBJ2-4, with 8 nucleotides matching TRBD1. V shed 6 bases, J shed 1 base, and the junction held 5 bases outside the gene matches. This CDR3 region has 15 residues. Germline CDR1 is SNHLY and CDR2 is FYNNEI. The CDR3 DNA follows: TGTGCCAGCAGGGTCACAGGGGGGGCCAAAAACATTCAGTACTTC. Translated, it gives CASRVTGGAKNIQYF. Filled out from reference TRBV2 and TRBJ2-4, the complete variable domain reads EPEVTQTPSHQVTQMGQEVILRCVPISNHLYFYWYRQILGQKVEFLVSFYNNEISEKSEIFDDQFSVERPDGSNFTLKIRSTKLEDSAMYFCASRVTGGAKNIQYFGAGTRLSVL.

The chain couples TRBV11-3 to TRBJ2-1, with TRBD1 as a possible D gene (5 bases). The CDR3 spans 15 residues. V lost 4 bases, J lost 3 bases, and 13 bases lay in between. The germline CDR1 and CDR2 sequences are SGHNT and YENEEA. This CDR3 is CASSSGPGSYNEQFF. In DNA, the CDR3 is TGTGCCAGCAGCTCAGGGCCGGGTAGCTACAATGAGCAGTTCTTC.

This rearrangement joins TRBV27 to TRBJ2-7, with 7 bases aligning to TRBD1. The germline V gene encodes CDR1 MNHEY and CDR2 SMNVEV (reference sequence). Trimming at V came to 2 bases and at J to 1 base, leaving 2 bases not matched to a gene. This CDR3 is 14 amino acids long. The CDR3 spells CASSLRGQSYEQYF. The CDR3 nucleotides read TGTGCCAGCAGTTTAAGGGGGCAGTCCTACGAGCAGTACTTC.

In its sample, this clone was seen a few times. Additional DNA sequences in this sample encode the identical CDR3. The rearrangement joins TRBV4-3 to TRBJ1-2; TRBD1 matches at 7 bases. CDR3 length: 14 residues. Germline-derived CDR1 and CDR2 are LGHNA and YSLEER. The ends lost 3 bases at V and 3 bases at J; junction bases unmatched: 4. The CDR3 nucleotides read TGCGCCAGCAGCCAGAACAGGGGAGACTATGGCTACACCTTC. It yields the protein CASSQNRGDYGYTF.

This sequence joins TRBV5-1 and TRBJ1-1; D perhaps matches TRBD1 (5 bases). This CDR3 spans 13 amino acids. Per the germline V gene, CDR1 is SGHRS and CDR2 is YFSETQ. Trimming removed 5 bases at V and 6 bases at J, with 14 bases between. The CDR3 protein is CASRKTVVSEAFF. CDR3 sequence (DNA): TGCGCCAGCAGGAAGACAGTTGTCTCTGAAGCTTTCTTT.

The chain employs TRBV14 and TRBJ2-6; 10 nucleotides line up with TRBD1. CDR1 is SGHDN, CDR2 FVKESK, per germline. After removal of 3 bases from V and 2 bases from J, the junction contained 10 bases not matched to a gene. The CDR3 consists of 19 residues. The CDR3 region is CASSQTVDRGRAGANVLTF. The CDR3 DNA reads as TGTGCCAGCAGCCAGACCGTCGACAGGGGGCGCGCTGGGGCCAACGTCCTGACTTTC.

This clone has just one count. The genes are TRBV19 and TRBJ2-1, with TRBD2 matching over 10 bases. The J segment lost 0 bases and the V segment lost 5 bases, leaving 7 bases of the junction unmatched. The CDR3 has 17 amino acids. From germline, CDR1 is LNHDA and CDR2 SQIVND (reference sequence). The CDR3 here is CASSAQSSGGSYNEQFF. The CDR3 coding sequence is TGTGCCAGTAGTGCCCAATCTAGCGGGGGCTCCTACAATGAGCAGTTCTTC.

The chain uses TRBV5-4 and TRBJ2-2; D not resolved. The germline CDR1 and CDR2 sequences are SGHNT and YYREEE (reference sequence). With 0 bases removed from V and 6 bases from J, the gap between germline ends came to 15 bases. The CDR3 covers 16 residues. The CDR3 DNA is TGTGCCAGCAGCTTGGGGAATATAAACAGTCCCGGGGAGCTGTTTTTT. Translated: CASSLGNINSPGELFF.

The DNA of the CDR3 is TGTGCCAGCAGCTTTAGCGGGGGGGAGCAAGAGACCCAGTACTTC. It encodes CASSFSGGEQETQYF. V usage is TRBV13 and J usage is TRBJ2-5, with 11 bases lining up with TRBD2. The length of the CDR3 is 15 residues. Germline V gene data show CDR1 as PRHDT and CDR2 as FYEKMQ (reference sequence). V was clipped by 3 bases and J by 2 bases; unmatched bases: 2.

The gene calls are TRBV4-3 and TRBJ2-7; D not resolved. From germline, CDR1 is LGHNA and CDR2 YSLEER. V lost 0 bases and J 4 bases, leaving 13 bases between the germline ends. This CDR3 has 15 amino acids. As DNA, the CDR3 is TGCGCCAGCAGCCAAGATATCAGCAGCGTATACGAGCAGTACTTC. This gives the protein CASSQDISSVYEQYF.

The rearrangement joins TRBV19 to TRBJ1-3; D remains ambiguous. This CDR3 region has 15 residues. Trimming took off 4 bases at V and 0 bases at J, with 10 bases between the two ends. Germline V CDR1 and CDR2: LNHDA, SQIVND (reference sequence). CDR3: CASSKRENSGNTIYF. Here the CDR3 DNA reads TGTGCCAGTAGTAAGAGGGAAAACTCTGGAAACACCATATATTTT.